This T cell receptor (beta chain) stems from a study of shared clonotypes between healthy human individuals. General observations from the study: Non-shared clonotypes displayed generation probabilities falling below those of clonotypes present in all four donors.

The V end lost 1 base, the J end lost 4 bases, and 7 bases lay between the germline ends. The CDR3 extends over 14 amino acids. The germline V gene encodes CDR1 SGHTA and CDR2 FQGNSA. At a deep level, the assay was run. Every immunoSEQ plate was one replicate of a subset's evenly spread DNA. Profiling relied on immunoSEQ multiplex PCR, and the TCRdb table lists in-frame clones only, not all of them. This table holds under 750,000 clones, over 60% found once. This clone was observed a handful of times. The antigen remains undetermined. All the donors were Caucasian adults who lived in Nashville, Tennessee.

This sequence originates from a woman younger than 45 in good health. Sequencing input: memory CD4+ T cells sorted from blood. Subset specified: CD45RA-negative fraction. The rearrangement joins TRBV7-2 to TRBJ2-2; D call uncertain. CDR3 bases: TGTGCCAGCAGCTTAGGGTCAAGCACCGGGGAGCTGTTTTTT. Translated: CASSLGSSTGELFF.